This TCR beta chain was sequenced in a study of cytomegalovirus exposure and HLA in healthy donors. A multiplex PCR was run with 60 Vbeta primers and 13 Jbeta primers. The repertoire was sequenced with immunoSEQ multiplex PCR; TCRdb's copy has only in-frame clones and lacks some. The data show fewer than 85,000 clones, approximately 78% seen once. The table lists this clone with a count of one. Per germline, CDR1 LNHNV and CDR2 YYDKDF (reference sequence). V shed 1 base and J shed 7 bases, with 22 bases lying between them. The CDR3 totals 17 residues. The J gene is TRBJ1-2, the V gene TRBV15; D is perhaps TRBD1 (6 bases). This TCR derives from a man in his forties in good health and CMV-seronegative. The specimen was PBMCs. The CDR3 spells CATSRGGGGGESGGYTF. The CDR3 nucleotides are TGTGCCACCAGCAGAGGGGGGGGAGGGGGAGAGTCTGGTGGCTACACCTTC.